This section outlines one TCR beta chain sequence together with its context. This sample stems from a study of cytomegalovirus exposure and HLA in healthy donors. PCR was performed using 60 Vbeta and 13 Jbeta primers. Libraries were prepared by immunoSEQ multiplex PCR; TCRdb keeps only in-frame clonotypes and omits some of them. The top ten hold less than 7% of the sample, which has around 130,000 clones, around 8.5% seen once. CDR1 and CDR2 (germline): SNHLY, FYNNEI. Trimming pared 4 bases from V and 6 bases from J, leaving 15 bases between. There are 15 residues in the CDR3. This chain joins TRBV2 and TRBJ1-4, with D possibly matching TRBD1 (6 bases). The sequence was collected from a man aged 40-49 years in good health and CMV-seronegative. Source material: PBMCs. The CDR3: CASSGDGGIDEKLFF. In DNA form, the CDR3 reads TGTGCCAGCAGTGGAGATGGGGGCATCGATGAAAAACTGTTTTTT. Full variable domain (outside the CDR3, taken from reference TRBV2 and TRBJ1-4): EPEVTQTPSHQVTQMGQEVILRCVPISNHLYFYWYRQILGQKVEFLVSFYNNEISEKSEIFDDQFSVERPDGSNFTLKIRSTKLEDSAMYFCASSGDGGIDEKLFFGSGTQLSVL.